This entry lists 24 T cell receptor beta chains sequenced from one sample in a study of T-cell reconstitution after alpha-beta-depleted transplantation in children. Unique molecular identifiers were built into the TCRbeta library. One entry per CDR3 protein results from TCRdb running MiXCR on the PCR reads. Of about 420,000 distinct CDR3 sequences in the sample, 15% to 20% were seen once. The specimen comprised PBMCs, mostly from graft donor cells, sampled 360 days after TCRalphabeta/CD19-depleted stem cell transplant. Receptor source: a boy younger than two who had a stem cell transplant for Wiskott-Aldrich syndrome, so the T cells may come from the graft donor.

This clonotype turned up a few times. The chain couples TRBV20-1 to TRBJ2-1; 14 bases align to TRBD2. V lost 4 bases and J lost 0; bases outside the gene matches: 8. This CDR3 has 18 residues. The germline CDR1 and CDR2 sequences are DFQATT and SNEGSKA (reference sequence). CDR3: CSAIVTSGRGGSYNEQFF. In DNA form, the CDR3 reads TGCAGTGCTATTGTGACTAGCGGGAGGGGGGGCTCCTACAATGAGCAGTTCTTC.

The rearrangement uses TRBV28 and TRBJ2-6; tentatively, D is TRBD2 (6 bases). The germline gives CDR1 MDHEN, CDR2 SYDVKM. V lost 3 bases to trimming and J lost 2 bases, with 8 bases between them. CDR3 length equals 15 residues. CDR3 sequence reads: CASSFLAAGANVLTF. For the CDR3, the DNA is TGTGCCAGCAGTTTTTTAGCGGCTGGGGCCAACGTCCTGACTTTC.

The chain is built from TRBV6-2 or TRBV6-3 and TRBJ2-7; 12 bases are shared with TRBD2. The length of the CDR3 is 17 residues. CDR1 and CDR2 (germline): MNHEY, SVGEGT. Unmatched junction bases numbered 7, after V lost 4 bases and J lost 0 bases. The CDR3 spells CASSSRRTSGASYEQYF. The CDR3 DNA follows: TGTGCCAGCAGTTCTCGCCGGACTAGCGGGGCCTCCTACGAGCAGTACTTC.

This sequence joins TRBV4-3 and TRBJ1-1; D remains unclear. CDR1 and CDR2 from the germline V gene are LGHNA and YSLEER. V lost 0 bases, J lost 8 bases, and 10 bases lay in between. This CDR3 has 13 residues. CDR3 residues: CASSQEKGGEAFF. In DNA form, the CDR3 reads TGCGCCAGCAGCCAAGAGAAGGGAGGCGAAGCTTTCTTT.

A few counts support this clonotype. This sequence joins TRBV30 and TRBJ2-7; D perhaps matches TRBD1 (5 bases). The CDR3 covers 12 residues. Germline V gives CDR1 GTSNPN, CDR2 SVGIG (reference sequence). V was trimmed by 2 bases and J by 12 bases, leaving 17 bases between them. The CDR3 here is CAWSSARPGLYF. The CDR3 DNA reads as TGTGCCTGGAGTTCAGCCAGGCCAGGGCTGTACTTC.

V and J are TRBV29-1 and TRBJ1-2; TRBD1 might be the D (6 bases). Germline CDR1 and CDR2: SQVTM and ANQGSEA. The CDR3 covers 11 residues. V was clipped by 6 bases and J by 6 bases, with 11 bases between them. Written as DNA, the CDR3 is TGCAGCGTACAACAGGGTCATGGCTACACCTTC. It is translated as CSVQQGHGYTF.

V gene TRBV12-3 or TRBV12-4 combines with J gene TRBJ2-3; the match to TRBD2 covers 9 bases. This CDR3 region has 15 residues. V trimming: 2 bases; J trimming: 3 bases; junction bases outside the gene matches: 3. CDR3 in amino acids: CASSLRGGATDTQYF. In DNA, the CDR3 is TGTGCCAGCAGTTTACGCGGGGGGGCTACAGATACGCAGTATTTT.

The sample holds many counts of this clonotype. The chain links TRBV7-6 to TRBJ2-5; 10 bases map to TRBD2. Germline V gene lookup returns CDR1 SGHVS and CDR2 FNYEAQ. V dropped 4 bases and J dropped 3; count of bases not matched to a gene: 5. This CDR3 has 15 residues. The CDR3 DNA reads TGTGCCAGCAGCTATGGCCTAGCGGGAGAAGAGACCCAGTACTTC. Amino acids: CASSYGLAGEETQYF. The full variable domain, its missing parts supplied by reference TRBV7-6 and TRBJ2-5, is GAGVSQSPRYKVTKRGQDVALRCDPISGHVSLYWYRQALGQGPEFLTYFNYEAQQDKSGLPNDRFSAERPEGSISTLTIQRTEQRDSAMYRCASSYGLAGEETQYFGPGTRLLVL.

This clonotype occurred many times. The chain joins TRBV6-5 to TRBJ2-1, with TRBD2 identical over 13 bases. CDR1 MNHEY and CDR2 SVGAGI come from the germline V gene. There are 14 residues in the CDR3. Trimming took 8 bases from V and 9 from J; bases not matched to a gene: 7. The CDR3 coding sequence is TGTGCCAGCTCGCCACTAGCGGGGGGGAGTGAGCAGTTCTTC. It codes for CASSPLAGGSEQFF.

The rearrangement links TRBV30 to TRBJ2-3; D gene ambiguous. The germline V and J ends were trimmed by 4 bases and 1 base, with 9 bases remaining between them. CDR1 GTSNPN and CDR2 SVGIG come from the germline V gene (reference sequence). This CDR3 has 13 amino acids. This CDR3 reads CAWNALRTDTQYF. CDR3 DNA: TGTGCCTGGAATGCCCTGCGCACAGATACGCAGTATTTT. Full variable domain (rest looked up from reference TRBV30 and TRBJ2-3): SQTIHQWPATLVQPVGSPLSLECTVEGTSNPNLYWYRQAAGRGLQLLFYSVGIGQISSEVPQNLSASRPQDRQFILSSKKLLLSDSGFYLCAWNALRTDTQYFGPGTRLTVL.

This rearrangement joins TRBV6-2 or TRBV6-3 to TRBJ2-5; D is uncertain. This CDR3 is built from 10 residues. V dropped 9 bases and J dropped 1 base, with 3 bases sitting between them. Germline values: CDR1 MNHEY, CDR2 SVGEGT. This chain's CDR3 is CASRQETQYF. CDR3 coding DNA: TGTGCCAGTCGCCAAGAGACCCAGTACTTC.

The chain couples TRBV3-1 to TRBJ2-3, with D uncertain. Trimming cost V 3 bases and J 2 bases, with 21 bases left between them. The CDR3 covers 18 residues. Germline CDR1 and CDR2: LGHDT and YNNKEL (reference sequence). The CDR3 region has the DNA TGTGCCAGCAGCCAGGCCTTCTACTCGGCCCAATACACAGATACGCAGTATTTT. Protein: CASSQAFYSAQYTDTQYF.

The rearrangement uses TRBV7-9 and TRBJ2-7, with D possibly being TRBD1 (5 bases). The CDR3 spans 13 residues. The V gene's germline CDR1 is SEHNR and CDR2 FQNEAQ (reference sequence). Between the trimmed V and J ends, which lost 4 bases and 4 bases, there was a span of 11 bases. The CDR3 coding sequence is TGTGCCAGCAGCTCGTCAGGGATTTACGAGCAGTACTTC. Residues: CASSSSGIYEQYF.

This clonotype was counted between two and nine times. The chain uses TRBV20-1 and TRBJ2-1; D ambiguous. The germline V gene has CDR1 DFQATT and CDR2 SNEGSKA (reference sequence). The V gene lost 7 bases and the J gene lost 4 bases, with 14 bases spanning the gap. The CDR3 runs 13 residues. CDR3 residues: CSGRTRNYNEQFF. The DNA for the CDR3 is TGCAGTGGAAGGACCCGAAATTACAATGAGCAGTTCTTC.

V gene TRBV6-1 combines with J gene TRBJ2-1; D is perhaps TRBD2 (6 bases). The CDR3 contains 15 residues. Trimming shortened V by 5 bases and J by 3 bases, and 14 bases separated the two germline ends. Germline CDR1 is MNHNS and CDR2 is SASEGT. This CDR3 is CASSLSGPYYNEQFF. The CDR3 bases are TGTGCCAGCAGTCTCAGCGGGCCCTACTACAATGAGCAGTTCTTC.

This clonotype was seen a few times. No DNA is shown, since the ends of the CDR3 on it are uncertain; the CDR3 is the one TCRdb lists. The chain uses TRBV7-2 and TRBJ2-2; the table calls TRBD1, which could not be checked here. The CDR3 is 16 residues long, ends included. Germline CDR1 SGHTA, CDR2 FQGNSA. The chain's CDR3 is CASSFGQGETPGSCFF.

This clonotype showed up many times. The chain carries TRBV20-1 and TRBJ2-1; 11 bases are shared with TRBD2. V lost 3 bases and J lost 3; bases outside the gene matches: 4. This CDR3 is 15 amino acids long. CDR1 is DFQATT and CDR2 is SNEGSKA in the germline V gene (reference sequence). Written as DNA, the CDR3 is TGCAGTGCTAGGAGACTAGCGGGGATCTACAATGAGCAGTTCTTC. It yields the protein CSARRLAGIYNEQFF.

This chain connects TRBV4-1 to TRBJ2-3; D perhaps matches TRBD1 (5 bases). This CDR3 is 14 amino acids long. The germline gives CDR1 MGHRA, CDR2 YSYEKL. V shed 2 bases and J shed 2 bases, with 8 bases lying between them. Written as DNA, the CDR3 is TGCGCCAGCAGCCAACTGGACACCACAGATACGCAGTATTTT. Protein product: CASSQLDTTDTQYF.

This clonotype was observed a few times. V is TRBV6-5 and J is TRBJ2-7; 15 bases are a match to TRBD2. CDR3 length: 17 residues. Germline V gives CDR1 MNHEY, CDR2 SVGAGI. The trim removed 6 bases at V and 0 bases at J, leaving 6 bases unmatched. CDR3 nucleotides: TGTGCCAGCAGAGGGACTAGCGGGAGGACCCTCTCCTACGAGCAGTACTTC. Its translation is CASRGTSGRTLSYEQYF.

J is TRBJ2-7 and V is TRBV30, with no clear D. Trimming shortened V by 0 bases and J by 2 bases, and 8 bases separated the two germline ends. The CDR3 is 13 amino acids. Germline values: CDR1 GTSNPN, CDR2 SVGIG (reference sequence). CDR3 protein: CAWSVHPAYEQYF. The CDR3 nucleotides are TGTGCCTGGAGTGTACATCCGGCCTACGAGCAGTACTTC.

This clonotype was picked up a small number of times. The chain employs TRBV6-2 or TRBV6-3 and TRBJ2-1; 8 bases align to TRBD2. The CDR3 runs to 12 residues. Trimming removed 7 bases from V and 6 bases from J; junction bases left unmatched: 2. Looked up from germline, CDR1 is MNHEY and CDR2 is SVGEGT. The CDR3 region has the DNA TGTGCCAGCATCGGGAGGGGCAATGAGCAGTTCTTC. Protein product: CASIGRGNEQFF.

This chain links TRBV2 with TRBJ2-2; tentatively, D is TRBD2 (6 bases). Germline lookup yields CDR1 SNHLY and CDR2 FYNNEI. V lost 2 bases and J 6 bases, leaving 13 bases between the germline ends. The CDR3 is 15 amino acids. This CDR3 reads CASSEWGGKAGELFF. CDR3 DNA sequence: TGTGCCAGCAGTGAATGGGGCGGGAAGGCCGGGGAGCTGTTTTTT.

This clonotype was recorded a few times. The chain has TRBV20-1 and TRBJ2-5; D remains ambiguous. The germline V gene has CDR1 DFQATT and CDR2 SNEGSKA (reference sequence). The CDR3 covers 11 residues. V lost 4 bases to trimming and J lost 3 bases, with 6 bases between them. This CDR3 is CSATPKETQYF. For the CDR3, the DNA is TGCAGTGCTACCCCCAAAGAGACCCAGTACTTC.

V gene TRBV28 combines with J gene TRBJ1-1; a weak D match, TRBD1 (6 bases). V was cut by 10 bases and J by 1 base, with 13 bases left in between. This CDR3 contains 13 residues. Per the germline V gene, CDR1 is MDHEN and CDR2 is SYDVKM. CDR3 amino acids: CATLGTPNTEAFF. DNA of the CDR3: TGTGCCACCCTGGGGACACCGAACACTGAAGCTTTCTTT. Full variable domain (outside the CDR3, taken from reference TRBV28 and TRBJ1-1): DVKVTQSSRYLVKRTGEKVFLECVQDMDHENMFWYRQDPGLGLRLIYFSYDVKMKEKGDIPEGYSVSREKKERFSLILESASTNQTSMYLCATLGTPNTEAFFGQGTRLTVV.